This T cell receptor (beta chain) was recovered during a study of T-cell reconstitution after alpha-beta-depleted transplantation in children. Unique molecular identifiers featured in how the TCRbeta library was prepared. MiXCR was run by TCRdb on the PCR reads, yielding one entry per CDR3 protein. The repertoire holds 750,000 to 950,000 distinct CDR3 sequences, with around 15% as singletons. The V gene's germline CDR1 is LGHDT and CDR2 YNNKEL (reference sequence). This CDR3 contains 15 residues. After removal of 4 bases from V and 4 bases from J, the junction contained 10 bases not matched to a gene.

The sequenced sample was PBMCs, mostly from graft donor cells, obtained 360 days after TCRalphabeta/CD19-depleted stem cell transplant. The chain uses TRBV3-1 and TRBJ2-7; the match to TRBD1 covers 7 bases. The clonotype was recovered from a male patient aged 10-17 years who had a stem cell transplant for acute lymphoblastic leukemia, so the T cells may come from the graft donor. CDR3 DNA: TGTGCCAGCAGCCCTCAAAGGCAGACAGGGTACGAGCAGTACTTC. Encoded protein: CASSPQRQTGYEQYF.